The clone carrying this T cell receptor (beta chain) was picked up many times. These data belong to a study of T-cell reconstitution after alpha-beta-depleted transplantation in children. This sample's TCRbeta library carried unique molecular identifier barcodes. MiXCR, run by TCRdb on the PCR reads, gives a single entry per CDR3 protein. The sample consists of about 420,000 distinct CDR3 sequences, approximately 10% of them appearing once. The CDR3 spans 13 residues. Trimming stripped 3 bases from V and 4 bases from J, with 9 bases between. Per the germline V gene, CDR1 is LNHNV and CDR2 is YYDKDF (reference sequence).

The V gene is TRBV15, the J gene TRBJ2-5; D uncertain. Sequences were derived from PBMCs from the stem cell graft donor, sampled from the stem cell graft. This clonotype was sampled from a human donor who donated a stem cell graft to a child with acute myeloid leukemia. The CDR3 sequence: CATSRVPGETQYF. The DNA for the CDR3 is TGTGCCACCAGCAGGGTACCGGGAGAGACCCAGTACTTC. The full variable domain, with the rest looked up from reference TRBV15 and TRBJ2-5, is DAMVIQNPRYQVTQFGKPVTLSCSQTLNHNVMYWYQQKSSQAPKLLFHYYDKDFNNEADTPDNFQSRRPNTSFCFLDIRSPGLGDTAMYLCATSRVPGETQYFGPGTRLLVL.